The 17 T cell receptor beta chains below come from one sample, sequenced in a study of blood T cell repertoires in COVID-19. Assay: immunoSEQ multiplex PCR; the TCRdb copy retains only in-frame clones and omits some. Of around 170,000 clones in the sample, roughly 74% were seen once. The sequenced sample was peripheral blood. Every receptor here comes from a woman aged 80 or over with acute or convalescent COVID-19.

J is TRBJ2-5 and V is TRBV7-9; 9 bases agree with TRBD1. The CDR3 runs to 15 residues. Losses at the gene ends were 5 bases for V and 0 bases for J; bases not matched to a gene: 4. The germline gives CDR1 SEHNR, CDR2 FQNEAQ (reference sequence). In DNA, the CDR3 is TGTGCCAGCAGCCCAGGGACAGGGTACCAAGAGACCCAGTACTTC. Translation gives CASSPGTGYQETQYF.

The CDR3 region has the DNA TGTGCCTGGAGTGTACCCGGACAGGGTAGAACTGAAGCTTTCTTT. Its translation is CAWSVPGQGRTEAFF. The rearrangement joins TRBV30 to TRBJ1-1, with TRBD1 identical over 8 bases. Germline CDR1 is GTSNPN and CDR2 is SVGIG (reference sequence). The V gene end was trimmed by 0 bases and the J gene end by 5 bases; junction bases not matched to a gene: 8. The CDR3 is made up of 15 amino acids.

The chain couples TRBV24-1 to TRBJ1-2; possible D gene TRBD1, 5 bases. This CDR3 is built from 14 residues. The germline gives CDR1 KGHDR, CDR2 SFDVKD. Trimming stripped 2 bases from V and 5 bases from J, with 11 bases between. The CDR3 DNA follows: TGTGCCACCAGTGATTCGCCCGACAGATATGGCTACACCTTC. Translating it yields CATSDSPDRYGYTF.

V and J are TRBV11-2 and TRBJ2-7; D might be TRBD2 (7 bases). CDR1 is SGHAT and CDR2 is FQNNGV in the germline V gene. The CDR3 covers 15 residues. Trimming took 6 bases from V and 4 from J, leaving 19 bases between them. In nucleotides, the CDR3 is TGTGCCAGCAGACCGACAGGAAGGGGACTATACGAGCAGTACTTC. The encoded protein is CASRPTGRGLYEQYF.

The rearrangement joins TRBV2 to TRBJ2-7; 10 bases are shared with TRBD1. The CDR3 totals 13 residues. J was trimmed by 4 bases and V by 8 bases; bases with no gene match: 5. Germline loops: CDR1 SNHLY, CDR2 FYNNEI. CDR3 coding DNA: TGTGCCAGCCAGCGGGACAGGGGTTACGAGCAGTACTTC. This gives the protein CASQRDRGYEQYF.

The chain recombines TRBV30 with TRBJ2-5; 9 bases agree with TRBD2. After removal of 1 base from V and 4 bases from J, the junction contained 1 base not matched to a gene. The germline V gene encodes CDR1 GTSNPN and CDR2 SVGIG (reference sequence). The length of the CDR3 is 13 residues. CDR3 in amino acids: CAWSASGAETQYF. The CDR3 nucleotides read TGTGCCTGGAGTGCTAGCGGGGCAGAGACCCAGTACTTC. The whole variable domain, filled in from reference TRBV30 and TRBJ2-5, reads SQTIHQWPATLVQPVGSPLSLECTVEGTSNPNLYWYRQAAGRGLQLLFYSVGIGQISSEVPQNLSASRPQDRQFILSSKKLLLSDSGFYLCAWSASGAETQYFGPGTRLLVL.

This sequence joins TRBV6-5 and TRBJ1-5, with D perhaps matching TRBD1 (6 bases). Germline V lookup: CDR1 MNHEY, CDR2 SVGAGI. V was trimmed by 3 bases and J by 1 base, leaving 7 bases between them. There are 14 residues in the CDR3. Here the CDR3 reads CASSYDRSNQPQHF. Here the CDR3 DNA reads TGTGCCAGCAGTTATGACAGGAGCAATCAGCCCCAGCATTTT.

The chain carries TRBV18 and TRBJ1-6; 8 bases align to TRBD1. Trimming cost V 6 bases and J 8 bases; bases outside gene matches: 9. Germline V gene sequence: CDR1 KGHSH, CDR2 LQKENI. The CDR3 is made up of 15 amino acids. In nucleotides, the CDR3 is TGTGCCAGCTCCCCCGGACAGGGTGGATATTCACCCCTCCACTTT. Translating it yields CASSPGQGGYSPLHF.

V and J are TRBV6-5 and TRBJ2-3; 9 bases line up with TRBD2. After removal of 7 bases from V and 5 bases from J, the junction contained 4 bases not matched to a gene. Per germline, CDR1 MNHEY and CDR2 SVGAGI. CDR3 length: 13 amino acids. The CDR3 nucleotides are TGTGCCAGCACGCAACTAGCGGGAGATACGCAGTATTTT. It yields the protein CASTQLAGDTQYF.

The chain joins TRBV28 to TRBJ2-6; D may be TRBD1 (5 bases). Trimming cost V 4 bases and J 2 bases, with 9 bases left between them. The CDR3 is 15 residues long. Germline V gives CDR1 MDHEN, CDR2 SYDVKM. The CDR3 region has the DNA TGTGCCAGCAGTTCCCAGGGCGCTGGGGCCAACGTCCTGACTTTC. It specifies CASSSQGAGANVLTF.

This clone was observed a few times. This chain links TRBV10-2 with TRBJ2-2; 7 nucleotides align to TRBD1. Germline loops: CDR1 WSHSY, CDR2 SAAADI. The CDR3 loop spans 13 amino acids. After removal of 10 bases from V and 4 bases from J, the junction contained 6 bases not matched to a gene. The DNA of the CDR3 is TGCGCCACCCAGACAGGGTCCACCGGGGAGCTGTTTTTT. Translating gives CATQTGSTGELFF.

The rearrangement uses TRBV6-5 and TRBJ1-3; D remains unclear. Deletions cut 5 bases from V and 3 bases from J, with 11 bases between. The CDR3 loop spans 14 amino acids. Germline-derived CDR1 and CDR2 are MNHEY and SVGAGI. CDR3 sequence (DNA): TGTGCCAGCAGTCCCACTCGGGGTGGAAACACCATATATTTT. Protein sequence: CASSPTRGGNTIYF.

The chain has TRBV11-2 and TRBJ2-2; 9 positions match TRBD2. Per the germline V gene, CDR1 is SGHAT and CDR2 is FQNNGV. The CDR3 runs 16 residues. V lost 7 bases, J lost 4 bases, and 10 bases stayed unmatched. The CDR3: CASTASSSGSTGELFF. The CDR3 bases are TGTGCCAGCACCGCCAGTAGTAGCGGGAGCACCGGGGAGCTGTTTTTT.

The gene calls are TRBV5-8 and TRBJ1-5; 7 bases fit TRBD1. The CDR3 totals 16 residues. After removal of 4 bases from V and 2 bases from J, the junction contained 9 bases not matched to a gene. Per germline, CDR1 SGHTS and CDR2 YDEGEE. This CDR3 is CASSPGQVLRNQPQHF. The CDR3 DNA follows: TGTGCCAGCAGCCCAGGACAGGTTCTGCGCAATCAGCCCCAGCATTTT.

The CDR3 DNA follows: TGCAGCGTTTGGGGCACTTACACCGGGGAGCTGTTTTTT. Encoded protein: CSVWGTYTGELFF. This sequence joins TRBV29-1 and TRBJ2-2; D possibly corresponds to TRBD1 (5 bases). Germline V gene lookup returns CDR1 SQVTM and CDR2 ANQGSEA. Trimming shortened V by 5 bases and J by 3 bases, and 10 bases separated the two germline ends. The CDR3 consists of 13 residues.

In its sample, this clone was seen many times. The CDR3 sequence is CSVGGGPNQPQHF. DNA for the CDR3: TGCAGCGTTGGAGGGGGTCCTAATCAGCCCCAGCATTTT. The chain couples TRBV29-1 to TRBJ1-5, with D tentatively TRBD1 (6 bases). This CDR3 has 13 residues. Per germline, CDR1 SQVTM and CDR2 ANQGSEA. V was trimmed by 4 bases and J by 4 bases, leaving 11 bases between them.

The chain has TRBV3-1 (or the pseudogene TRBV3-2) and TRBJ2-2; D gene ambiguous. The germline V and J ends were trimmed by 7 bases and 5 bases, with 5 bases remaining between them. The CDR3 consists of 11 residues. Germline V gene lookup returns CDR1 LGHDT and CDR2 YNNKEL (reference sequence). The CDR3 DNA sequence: TGTGCCAGCACCAGAACCGGGGAGCTGTTTTTT. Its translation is CASTRTGELFF.